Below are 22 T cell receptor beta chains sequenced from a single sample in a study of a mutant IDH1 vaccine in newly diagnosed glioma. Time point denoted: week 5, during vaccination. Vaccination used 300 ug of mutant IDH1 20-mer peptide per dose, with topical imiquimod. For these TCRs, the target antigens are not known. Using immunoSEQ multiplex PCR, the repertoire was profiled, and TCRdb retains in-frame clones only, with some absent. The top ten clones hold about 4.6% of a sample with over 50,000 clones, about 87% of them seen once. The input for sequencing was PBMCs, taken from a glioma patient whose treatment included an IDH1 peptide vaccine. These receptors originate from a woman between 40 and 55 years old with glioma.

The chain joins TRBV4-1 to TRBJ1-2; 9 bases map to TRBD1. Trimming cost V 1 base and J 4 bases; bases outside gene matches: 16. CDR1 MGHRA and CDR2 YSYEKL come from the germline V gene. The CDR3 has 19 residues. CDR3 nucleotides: TGCGCCAGCAGCCAAGCCCTTCGGGACAGGGCCCGAGATCTCTATGGCTACACCTTC. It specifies CASSQALRDRARDLYGYTF.

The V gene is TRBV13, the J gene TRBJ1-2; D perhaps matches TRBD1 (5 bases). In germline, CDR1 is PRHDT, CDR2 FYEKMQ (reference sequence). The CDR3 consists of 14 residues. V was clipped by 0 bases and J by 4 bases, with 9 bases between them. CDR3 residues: CASSLGRDGYGYTF. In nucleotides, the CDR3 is TGTGCCAGCAGCTTAGGAAGGGACGGCTATGGCTACACCTTC.

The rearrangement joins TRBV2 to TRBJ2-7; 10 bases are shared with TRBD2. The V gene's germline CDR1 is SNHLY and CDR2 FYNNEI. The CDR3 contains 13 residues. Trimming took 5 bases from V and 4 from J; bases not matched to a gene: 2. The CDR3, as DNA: TGTGCCAGCAGTAATAGCGGGAGGTACGAGCAGTACTTC. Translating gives CASSNSGRYEQYF.

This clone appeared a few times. The CDR3 bases are TGTGCCAGCACCCCCGGTGGGGAACACAGCACAGATACGCAGTATTTT. Residues: CASTPGGEHSTDTQYF. This chain connects TRBV5-4 to TRBJ2-3; D uncertain. The CDR3 is 16 residues long. From germline, CDR1 is SGHNT and CDR2 YYREEE (reference sequence). Deletions cut 6 bases from V and 0 bases from J, with 17 bases between.

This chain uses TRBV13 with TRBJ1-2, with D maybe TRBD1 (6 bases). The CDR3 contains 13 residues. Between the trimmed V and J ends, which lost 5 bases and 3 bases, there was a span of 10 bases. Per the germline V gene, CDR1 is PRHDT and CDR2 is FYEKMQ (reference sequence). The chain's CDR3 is CASSETGYYGYTF. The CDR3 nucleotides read TGTGCCAGCAGCGAAACAGGGTACTATGGCTACACCTTC.

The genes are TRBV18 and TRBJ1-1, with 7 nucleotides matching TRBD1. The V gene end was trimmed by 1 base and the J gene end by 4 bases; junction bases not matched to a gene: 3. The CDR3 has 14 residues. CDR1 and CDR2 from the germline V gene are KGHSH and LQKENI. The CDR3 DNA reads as TGTGCCAGCTCACCACGACAGGGTTTCACTGAAGCTTTCTTT. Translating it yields CASSPRQGFTEAFF.

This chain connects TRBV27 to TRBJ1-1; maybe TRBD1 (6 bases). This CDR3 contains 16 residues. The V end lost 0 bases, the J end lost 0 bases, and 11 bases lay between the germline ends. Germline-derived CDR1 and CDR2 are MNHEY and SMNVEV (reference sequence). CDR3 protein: CASSLSGARMNTEAFF. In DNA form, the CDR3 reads TGTGCCAGCAGTTTATCGGGGGCGCGGATGAACACTGAAGCTTTCTTT.

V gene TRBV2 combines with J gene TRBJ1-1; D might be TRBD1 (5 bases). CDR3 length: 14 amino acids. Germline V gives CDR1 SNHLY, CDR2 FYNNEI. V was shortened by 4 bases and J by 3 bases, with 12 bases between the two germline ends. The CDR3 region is CASSAGKEDTEAFF. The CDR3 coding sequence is TGTGCCAGCAGTGCAGGGAAGGAGGACACTGAAGCTTTCTTT.

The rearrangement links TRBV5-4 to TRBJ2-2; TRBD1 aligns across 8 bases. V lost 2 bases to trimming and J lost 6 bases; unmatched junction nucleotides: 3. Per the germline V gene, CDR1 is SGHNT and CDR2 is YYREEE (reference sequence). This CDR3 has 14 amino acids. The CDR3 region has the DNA TGTGCCAGCAGCTTACAGGGGGGAGCCGGGGAGCTGTTTTTT. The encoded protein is CASSLQGGAGELFF.

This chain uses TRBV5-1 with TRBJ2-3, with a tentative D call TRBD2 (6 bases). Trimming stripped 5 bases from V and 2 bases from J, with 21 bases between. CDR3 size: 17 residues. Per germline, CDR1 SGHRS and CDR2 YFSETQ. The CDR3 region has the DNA TGCGCCAGCAGGCCAGGAGGGGCCTCGGTCCTCACAGATACGCAGTATTTT. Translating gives CASRPGGASVLTDTQYF.

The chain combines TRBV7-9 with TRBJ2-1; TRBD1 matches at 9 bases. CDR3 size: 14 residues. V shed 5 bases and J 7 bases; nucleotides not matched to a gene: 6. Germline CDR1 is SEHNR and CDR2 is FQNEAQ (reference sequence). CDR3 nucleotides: TGTGCCAGCAGCAGGGGACAGGGCGGAAATGAGCAGTTCTTC. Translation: CASSRGQGGNEQFF.

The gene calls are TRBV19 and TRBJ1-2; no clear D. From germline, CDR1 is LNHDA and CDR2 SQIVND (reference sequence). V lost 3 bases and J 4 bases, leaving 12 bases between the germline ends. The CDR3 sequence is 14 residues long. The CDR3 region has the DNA TGTGCCAGTAGTATTAAGTCGGCTCCCTATGGCTACACCTTC. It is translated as CASSIKSAPYGYTF.

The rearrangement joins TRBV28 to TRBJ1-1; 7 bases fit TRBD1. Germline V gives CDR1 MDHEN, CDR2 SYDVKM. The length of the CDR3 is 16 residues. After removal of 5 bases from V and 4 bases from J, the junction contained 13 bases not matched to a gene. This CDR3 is CASSPSRGGGRTEAFF. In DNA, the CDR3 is TGTGCCAGCAGTCCCTCGAGGGGAGGGGGCCGCACTGAAGCTTTCTTT.

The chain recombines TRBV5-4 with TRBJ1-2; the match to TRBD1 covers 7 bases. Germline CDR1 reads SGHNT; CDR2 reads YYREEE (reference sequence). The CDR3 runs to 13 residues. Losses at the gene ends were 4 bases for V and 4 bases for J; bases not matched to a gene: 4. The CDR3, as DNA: TGTGCCAGCAGCCCCGGGACAGTCTATGGCTACACCTTC. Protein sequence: CASSPGTVYGYTF.

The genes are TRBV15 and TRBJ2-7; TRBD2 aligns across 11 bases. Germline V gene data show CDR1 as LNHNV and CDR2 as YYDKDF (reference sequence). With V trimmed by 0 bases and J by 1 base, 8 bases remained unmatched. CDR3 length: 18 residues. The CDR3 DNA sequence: TGTGCCACCAGCAGAGAGAGGCAGACTAGCGGGGTGTCCTACGAGCAGTACTTC. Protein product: CATSRERQTSGVSYEQYF.

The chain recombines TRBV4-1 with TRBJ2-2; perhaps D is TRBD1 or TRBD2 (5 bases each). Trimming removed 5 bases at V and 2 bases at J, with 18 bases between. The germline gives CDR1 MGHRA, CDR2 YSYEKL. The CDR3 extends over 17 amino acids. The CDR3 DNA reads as TGCGCCAGCAGCTACCGGACCACGAGGGGTAACACCGGGGAGCTGTTTTTT. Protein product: CASSYRTTRGNTGELFF.

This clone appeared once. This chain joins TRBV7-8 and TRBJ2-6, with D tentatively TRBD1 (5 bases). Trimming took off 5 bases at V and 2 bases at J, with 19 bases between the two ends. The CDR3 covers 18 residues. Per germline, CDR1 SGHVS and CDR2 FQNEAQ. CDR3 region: CASSPKRAGYTGANVLTF. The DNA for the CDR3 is TGTGCCAGCAGCCCTAAACGGGCAGGGTATACTGGGGCCAACGTCCTGACTTTC.

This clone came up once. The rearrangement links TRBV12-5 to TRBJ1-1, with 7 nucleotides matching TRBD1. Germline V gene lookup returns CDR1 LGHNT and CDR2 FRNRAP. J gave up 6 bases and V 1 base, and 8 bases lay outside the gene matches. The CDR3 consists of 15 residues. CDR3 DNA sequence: TGTGCTAGTGGTTTGGATCTATACAGGGGAGCTGAAGCTTTCTTT. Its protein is CASGLDLYRGAEAFF.

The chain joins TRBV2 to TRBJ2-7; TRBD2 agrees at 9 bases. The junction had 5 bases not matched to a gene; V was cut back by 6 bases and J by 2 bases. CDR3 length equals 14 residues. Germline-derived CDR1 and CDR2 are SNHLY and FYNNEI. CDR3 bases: TGTGCCAGCAGACCTAGCGGGGTTCCCTACGAGCAGTACTTC. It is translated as CASRPSGVPYEQYF. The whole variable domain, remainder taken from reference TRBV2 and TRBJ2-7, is EPEVTQTPSHQVTQMGQEVILRCVPISNHLYFYWYRQILGQKVEFLVSFYNNEISEKSEIFDDQFSVERPDGSNFTLKIRSTKLEDSAMYFCASRPSGVPYEQYFGPGTRLTVT.

The CDR3 spells CASSRPTGWKSNQPQHF. The CDR3 DNA reads TGTGCCAGCAGCCGCCCGACAGGGTGGAAGAGCAATCAGCCCCAGCATTTT. This chain links TRBV13 with TRBJ1-5, with TRBD1 matching 7 bases. CDR1 is PRHDT and CDR2 is FYEKMQ in the germline V gene (reference sequence). CDR3 length equals 17 residues. V gave up 5 bases and J gave up 1 base; unmatched junction bases: 11.

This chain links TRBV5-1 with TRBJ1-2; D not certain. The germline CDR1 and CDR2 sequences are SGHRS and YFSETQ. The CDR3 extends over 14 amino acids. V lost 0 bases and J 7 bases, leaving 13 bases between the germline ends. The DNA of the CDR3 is TGCGCCAGCAGCTTGGTGACCGGGGTTAGTGGCTACACCTTC. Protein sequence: CASSLVTGVSGYTF.

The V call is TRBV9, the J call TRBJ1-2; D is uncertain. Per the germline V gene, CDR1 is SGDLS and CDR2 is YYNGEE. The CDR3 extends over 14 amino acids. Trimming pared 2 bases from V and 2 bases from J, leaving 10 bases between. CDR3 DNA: TGTGCCAGCAGCGTCTTTAAGGGCAACTATGGCTACACCTTC. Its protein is CASSVFKGNYGYTF.